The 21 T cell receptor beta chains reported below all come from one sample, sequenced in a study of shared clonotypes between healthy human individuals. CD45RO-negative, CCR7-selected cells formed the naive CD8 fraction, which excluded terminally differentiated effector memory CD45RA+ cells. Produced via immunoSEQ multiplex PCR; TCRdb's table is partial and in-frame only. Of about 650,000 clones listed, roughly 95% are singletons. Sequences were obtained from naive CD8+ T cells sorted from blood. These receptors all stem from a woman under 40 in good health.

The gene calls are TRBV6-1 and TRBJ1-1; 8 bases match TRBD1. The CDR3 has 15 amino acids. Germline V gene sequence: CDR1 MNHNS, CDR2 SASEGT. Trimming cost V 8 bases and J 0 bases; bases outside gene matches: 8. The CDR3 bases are TGTGCCAGCGACAGGGGAGAAGGCATGAACACTGAAGCTTTCTTT. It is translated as CASDRGEGMNTEAFF.

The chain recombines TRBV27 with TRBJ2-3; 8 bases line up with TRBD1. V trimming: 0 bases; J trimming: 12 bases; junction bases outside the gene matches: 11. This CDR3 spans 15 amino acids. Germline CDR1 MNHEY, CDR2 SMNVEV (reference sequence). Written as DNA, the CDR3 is TGTGCCAGCAGTTTATCCGCGACAGGGGCCCTCAGTCAGTATTTT. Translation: CASSLSATGALSQYF.

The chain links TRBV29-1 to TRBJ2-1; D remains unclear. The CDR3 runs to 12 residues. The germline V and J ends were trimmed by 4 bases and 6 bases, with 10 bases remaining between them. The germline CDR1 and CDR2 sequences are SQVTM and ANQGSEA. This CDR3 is CSVVRVGNEQFF. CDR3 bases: TGCAGCGTTGTTCGGGTGGGCAATGAGCAGTTCTTC.

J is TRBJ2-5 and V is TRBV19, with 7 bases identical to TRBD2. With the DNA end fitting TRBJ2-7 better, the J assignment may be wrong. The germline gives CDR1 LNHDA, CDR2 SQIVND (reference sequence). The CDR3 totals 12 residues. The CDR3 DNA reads TGTGCCAGTACCAGCGGGGCCTACGAGCAGTACTTC. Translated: CASTSGAYEQYF.

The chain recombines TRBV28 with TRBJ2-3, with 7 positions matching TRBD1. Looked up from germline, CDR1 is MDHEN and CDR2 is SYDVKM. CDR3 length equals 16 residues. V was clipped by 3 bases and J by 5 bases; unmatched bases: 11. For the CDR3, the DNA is TGTGCCAGCAGTTTTTGGGGACAGTATGATGTAGATACGCAGTATTTT. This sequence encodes CASSFWGQYDVDTQYF.

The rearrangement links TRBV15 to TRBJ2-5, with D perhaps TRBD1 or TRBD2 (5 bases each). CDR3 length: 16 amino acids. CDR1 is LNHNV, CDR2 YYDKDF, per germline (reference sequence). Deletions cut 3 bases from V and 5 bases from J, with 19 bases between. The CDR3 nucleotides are TGTGCCACCAGCAGGGAATTGGGACCTCCTTCGGAGACCCAGTACTTC. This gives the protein CATSRELGPPSETQYF.

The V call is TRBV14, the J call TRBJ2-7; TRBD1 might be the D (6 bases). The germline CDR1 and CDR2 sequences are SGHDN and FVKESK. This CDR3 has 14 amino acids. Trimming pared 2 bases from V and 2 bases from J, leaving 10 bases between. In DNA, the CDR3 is TGTGCCAGCAGCCAACTTCAGGGGACCTACGAGCAGTACTTC. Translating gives CASSQLQGTYEQYF.

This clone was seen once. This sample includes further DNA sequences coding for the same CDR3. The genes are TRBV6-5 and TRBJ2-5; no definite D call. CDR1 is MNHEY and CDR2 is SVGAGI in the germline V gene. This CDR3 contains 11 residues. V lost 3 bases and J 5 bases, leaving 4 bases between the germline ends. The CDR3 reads CASSYGETQYF. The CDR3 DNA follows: TGTGCCAGCAGTTATGGGGAGACCCAGTACTTC.

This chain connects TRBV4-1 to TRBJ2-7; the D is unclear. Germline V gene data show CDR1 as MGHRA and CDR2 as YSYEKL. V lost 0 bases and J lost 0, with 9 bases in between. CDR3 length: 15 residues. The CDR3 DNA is TGCGCCAGCAGCCAAGAGGAATGGGACTCCTACGAGCAGTACTTC. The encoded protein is CASSQEEWDSYEQYF.

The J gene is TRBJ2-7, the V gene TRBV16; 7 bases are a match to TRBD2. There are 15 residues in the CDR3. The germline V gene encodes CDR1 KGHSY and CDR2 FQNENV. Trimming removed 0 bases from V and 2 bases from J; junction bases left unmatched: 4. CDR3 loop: CASSQSGGSAYEQYF. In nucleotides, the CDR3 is TGTGCCAGCAGCCAATCGGGCGGGAGCGCCTACGAGCAGTACTTC.

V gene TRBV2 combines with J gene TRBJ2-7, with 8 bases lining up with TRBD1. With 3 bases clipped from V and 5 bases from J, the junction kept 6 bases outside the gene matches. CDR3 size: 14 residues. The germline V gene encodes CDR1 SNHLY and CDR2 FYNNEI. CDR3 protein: CASSDADRAHEQYF. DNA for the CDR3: TGTGCCAGCAGTGACGCGGACAGGGCACACGAGCAGTACTTC. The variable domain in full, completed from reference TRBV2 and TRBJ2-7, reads EPEVTQTPSHQVTQMGQEVILRCVPISNHLYFYWYRQILGQKVEFLVSFYNNEISEKSEIFDDQFSVERPDGSNFTLKIRSTKLEDSAMYFCASSDADRAHEQYFGPGTRLTVT.

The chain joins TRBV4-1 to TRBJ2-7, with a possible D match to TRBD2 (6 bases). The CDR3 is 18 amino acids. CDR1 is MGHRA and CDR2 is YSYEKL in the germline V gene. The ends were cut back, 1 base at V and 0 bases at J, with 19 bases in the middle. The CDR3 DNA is TGCGCCAGCAGCCAAGGGGACTTTTACGCGGGCGTCTCCTACGAGCAGTACTTC. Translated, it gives CASSQGDFYAGVSYEQYF.

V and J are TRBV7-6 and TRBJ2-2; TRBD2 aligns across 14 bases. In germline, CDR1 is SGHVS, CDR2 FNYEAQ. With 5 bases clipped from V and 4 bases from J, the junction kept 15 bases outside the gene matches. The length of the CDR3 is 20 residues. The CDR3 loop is CASSQPRGTSGRGVTGELFF. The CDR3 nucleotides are TGTGCCAGCAGCCAGCCTCGAGGGACTAGCGGGAGAGGTGTCACCGGGGAGCTGTTTTTT. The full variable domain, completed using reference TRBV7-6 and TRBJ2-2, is GAGVSQSPRYKVTKRGQDVALRCDPISGHVSLYWYRQALGQGPEFLTYFNYEAQQDKSGLPNDRFSAERPEGSISTLTIQRTEQRDSAMYRCASSQPRGTSGRGVTGELFFGEGSRLTVL.

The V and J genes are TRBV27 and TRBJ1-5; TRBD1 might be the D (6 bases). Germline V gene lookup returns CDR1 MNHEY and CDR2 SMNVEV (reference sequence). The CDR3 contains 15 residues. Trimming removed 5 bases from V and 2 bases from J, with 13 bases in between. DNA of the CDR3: TGTGCCAGCAGTCCCGGAGGGGGGGGCAATCAGCCCCAGCATTTT. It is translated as CASSPGGGGNQPQHF.

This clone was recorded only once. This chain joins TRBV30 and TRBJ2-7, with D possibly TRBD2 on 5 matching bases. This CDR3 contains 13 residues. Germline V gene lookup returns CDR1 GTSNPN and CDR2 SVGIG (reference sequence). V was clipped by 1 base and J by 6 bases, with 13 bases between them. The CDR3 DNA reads TGTGCCTGGAGTGCTACTAGTTCAGGCGAGCAGTACTTC. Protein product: CAWSATSSGEQYF.

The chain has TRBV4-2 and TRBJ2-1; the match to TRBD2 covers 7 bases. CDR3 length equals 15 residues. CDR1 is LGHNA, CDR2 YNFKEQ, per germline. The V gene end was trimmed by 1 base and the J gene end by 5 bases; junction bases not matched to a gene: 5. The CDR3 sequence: CASSQVWAGDNEQFF. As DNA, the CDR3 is TGTGCCAGCAGCCAAGTCTGGGCGGGAGACAATGAGCAGTTCTTC.

CDR3 DNA: TGCGCCAGCAGCCACAAGGACGGATCCTACGAGCAGTACTTC. Protein product: CASSHKDGSYEQYF. J is TRBJ2-7 and V is TRBV4-1; no clear D gene. Germline CDR1 MGHRA, CDR2 YSYEKL. The V end was cut by 3 bases, the J end by 1 base, with 10 bases between. The CDR3 has 14 amino acids.

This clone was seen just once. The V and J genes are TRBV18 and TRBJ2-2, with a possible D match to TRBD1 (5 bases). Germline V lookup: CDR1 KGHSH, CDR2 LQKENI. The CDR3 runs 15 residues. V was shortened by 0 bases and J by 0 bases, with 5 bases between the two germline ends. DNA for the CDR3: TGTGCCAGCTCACCACCGACAGCGAACACCGGGGAGCTGTTTTTT. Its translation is CASSPPTANTGELFF.

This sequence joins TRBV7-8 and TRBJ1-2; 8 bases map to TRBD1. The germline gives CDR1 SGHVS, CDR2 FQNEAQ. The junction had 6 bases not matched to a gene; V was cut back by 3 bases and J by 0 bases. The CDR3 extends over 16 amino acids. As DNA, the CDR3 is TGTGCCAGCAGCTTCGGAAGGACAGGGACTAACTATGGCTACACCTTC. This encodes CASSFGRTGTNYGYTF.

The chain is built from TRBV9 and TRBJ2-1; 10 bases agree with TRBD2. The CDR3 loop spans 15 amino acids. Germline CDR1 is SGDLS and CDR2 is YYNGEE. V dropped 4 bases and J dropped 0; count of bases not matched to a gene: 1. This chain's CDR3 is CASSSGRASYNEQFF. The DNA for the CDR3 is TGTGCCAGCAGCAGCGGGAGGGCCTCCTACAATGAGCAGTTCTTC.

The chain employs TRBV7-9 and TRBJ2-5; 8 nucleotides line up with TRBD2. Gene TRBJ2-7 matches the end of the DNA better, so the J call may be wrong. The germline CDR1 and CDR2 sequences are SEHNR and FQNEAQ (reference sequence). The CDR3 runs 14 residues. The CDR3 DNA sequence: TGTGCCAGCAGCTTAGGGTCGGGAGGGTACGAGCAGTACTTC. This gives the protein CASSLGSGGYEQYF.